This TCR beta chain was sequenced for a study of shared clonotypes between healthy human individuals (TCRdb year 2020). Broadly, across the study: A couple of women and a few men aged 18 to 49 years were included in the cohort. For each donor, three plates each were used for CD4 naive and CD4 memory, two plates were used for CD8 naive, and one plate was used for CD8 memory. To estimate repertoire size and how much clonotype sharing occurs between individuals, the study deeply sequenced the blood TCR repertoires of five healthy adults. Different laboratories and diverse techniques were used to prepare libraries and sequence TCR repertoires, to increase sequencing depth and limit assay-specific biases. Between about 0.94 and 10 billion PBMCs per donor were obtained by leukapheresis. Beyond this particular receptor, the publication reports: Clonotypes shared by all four sorted-subset donors showed higher generation probabilities than non-shared clonotypes. Based on pairwise subsampling, the degree of clonotype sharing among donors was expected to be affected by sequencing depth. Because the study included only a small number of donors, the genetic and exposure-history diversity represented was limited. About 4.5% of naive CD4, 3.5% of naive CD8, 2.3% of memory CD4, and 0.4% of memory CD8 clonotypes were shared across a few donors. Naive subsets generally had larger estimated clonotype richness than memory subsets. Even with the large sequencing depth, rarefaction of the sorted-subset datasets indicated that sequencing was incomplete. Only blood was sampled, and tissue TCR repertoires likely differ from those in blood.

In this sample, this clone turned up once. The specificity of this receptor is unknown. Within one base of it there is no much larger clone, and no base qualities were kept. TCR CDR3 regions were amplified from genomic DNA by multiplex PCR using the deep immunoSEQ assay. Genomic DNA extracted from each cell subset was distributed evenly over all wells of several immunoSEQ 96-well plates, and each plate served as one replicate. For sorted subsets, each replicate PCR was loaded with 150 to 250 ng genomic DNA, equivalent to roughly 30,000 T cell genomes. The purified libraries were quantified using a Qubit 3.0 fluorometer, sized with a Bioanalyzer 2100, and then quantified again using the KAPA Library Quantification kit. A separate single-read 150-cycle Illumina NextSeq 550 flow cell was used to sequence each immunoSEQ 96-well plate. As for how the authors treated the data: Because the immunoSEQ output included only junctional sequences and no quality scores, the filtering could not be the same as the filtering used for full-length reads. Sequences were annotated with PyIR, a Python wrapper for IgBLAST v1.9, and V/J genes and CDR3 were assigned using IMGT germline references. Reads were removed for weak V/J assignments (E-value above 1e-6), missing CDR3, stop codons, out-of-frame junctions, or ambiguous translated residues. A V3J clonotype was defined by an identical inferred V gene, J gene, and CDR3 amino acid sequence. Percentage overlap between repertoires was computed as shared unique clonotypes divided by the size of the smaller repertoire. RTK rarefaction, the Chao1 estimator, and Recon v2.1 estimates of unobserved clonotypes were used to assess repertoire richness. OLGA was used to compute generation probabilities for all TCRbeta clonotypes that the gDNA method yielded from four donors. In TCRdb, the immuneACCESS table is reduced to in-frame sequences with V and J assigned. These tables do not hold every clone; where another copy was compared, an unresolved V gene accounts for under half, and the others remain unexplained. The D gene and trimming were derived from the DNA, and the V and J assignments and clone size from that table. For this sample the table gives 2 million or so clones, of which approximately 94% were detected only once. The ten largest account for 0.9% to 1.4% of the sample.

CD8 naive samples consisted of CD45RO-negative cells that were positively selected for CCR7, yielding a CD45RA+CCR7+ population without TemRA cells. Donors were healthy HIV-negative adults with no recently reported acute infections or vaccinations. All donors were Caucasian adults living in Nashville, Tennessee, USA. Blood was obtained by leukapheresis, after which PBMCs were separated by Ficoll-Histopaque density gradient centrifugation and cryopreserved in liquid nitrogen vapor phase. Analytical flow cytometry was used to check the purity and quantity of each magnetically sorted T cell population. Each sorted fraction had its genomic DNA isolated and then quantified by UV absorbance on a Nanodrop 2000c. This receptor was identified in a man younger than 35 in good health. Input material: naive CD8+ T cells sorted from blood. The label giving this sample's cell subset or site can be read as: CD45RA+CCR7+.

The nucleotides read TGTGCCAGCAGGAGGGGTACCGGGGAGCTGTTTTTT. The encoded protein is CASRRGTGELFF. The chain was built from TRBV6-5 and TRBJ2-2, with the D segment possibly TRBD1 or TRBD2, each aligning over 5 bases. V and J lose 6 bases and 5 bases, and a span of 7 bases separates them. Inclusive of the bounding cysteine and phenylalanine, the CDR3 is 12 residues long. The read is trimmed to its CDR3 DNA, 36 bases read in frame from base 1. The germline V gene specifies MNHEY as CDR1 and SVGAGI as CDR2.